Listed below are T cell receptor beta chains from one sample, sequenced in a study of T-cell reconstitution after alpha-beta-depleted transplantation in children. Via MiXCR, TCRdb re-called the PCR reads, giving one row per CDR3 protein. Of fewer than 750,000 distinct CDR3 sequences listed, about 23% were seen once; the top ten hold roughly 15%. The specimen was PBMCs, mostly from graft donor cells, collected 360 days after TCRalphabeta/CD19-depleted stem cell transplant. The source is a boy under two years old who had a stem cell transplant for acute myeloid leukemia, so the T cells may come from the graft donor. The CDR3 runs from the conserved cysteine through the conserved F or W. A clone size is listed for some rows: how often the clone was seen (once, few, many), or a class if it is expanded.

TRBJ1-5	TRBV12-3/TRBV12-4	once	CASSSHGQGTQPQHF
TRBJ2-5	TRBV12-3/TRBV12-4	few	CASSLLTEQETQYF
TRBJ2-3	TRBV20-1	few	CSARDRQGRTDTQYF
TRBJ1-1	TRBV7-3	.	CASSLGTSRNTEAFF
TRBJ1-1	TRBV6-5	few	CASSYLDEMNTEAFF
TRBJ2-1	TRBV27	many	CASSFGGPDNEQFF
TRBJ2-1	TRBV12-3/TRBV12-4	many	CASSLARGGYNEQFF
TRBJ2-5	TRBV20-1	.	CSARDAPIGRRGMEETQYF
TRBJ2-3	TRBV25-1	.	CASSSYDVPSTDTQYF
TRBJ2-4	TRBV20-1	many	CSATRDSKNIQYF
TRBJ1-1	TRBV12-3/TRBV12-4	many	CASSLGAGDAFF
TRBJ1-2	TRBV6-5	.	CASSYMETGSGYTF
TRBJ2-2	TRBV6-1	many	CASRETGTGGNTGELFF
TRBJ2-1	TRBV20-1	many	CSARRGNEQFF
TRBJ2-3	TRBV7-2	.	CASSLVRASTNTQYF
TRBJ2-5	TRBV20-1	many	CSASGRGETQYF
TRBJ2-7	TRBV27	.	CASSFKSTGYEQYF
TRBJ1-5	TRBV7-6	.	CASSLEGHMPQHF
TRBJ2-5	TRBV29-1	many	CSVGWGVDQETQYF
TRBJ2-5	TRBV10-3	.	CAISSQLGTGPEETQYF
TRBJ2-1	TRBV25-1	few	CASSEWQGIEQFF
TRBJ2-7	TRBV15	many	CATSIKDTAFYEQYF
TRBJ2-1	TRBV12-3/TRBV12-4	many	CASSPRGRRPMEQFF
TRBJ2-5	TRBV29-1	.	CSVRGKQETQYF
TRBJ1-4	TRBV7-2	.	CASSFWGTPYEKLFF
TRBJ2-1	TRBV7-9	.	CASDDGGAAVGQFF
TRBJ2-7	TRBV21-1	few	CASSKECLTSGSYEQYF
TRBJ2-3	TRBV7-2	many	CASSLGTGHSTDTQYF
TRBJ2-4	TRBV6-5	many	CASSGGANIQYF
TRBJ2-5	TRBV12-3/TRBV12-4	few	CASRHSGGTQETQYF
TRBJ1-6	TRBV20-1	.	CSASPGQGLSPLHF
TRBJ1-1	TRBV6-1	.	CASKDMGEFGLAFF
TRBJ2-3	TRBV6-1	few	CASSQLSLAGPTDTQYF
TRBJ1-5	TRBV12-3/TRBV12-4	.	CASSLQGLNPTQGPQHF
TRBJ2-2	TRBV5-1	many	CASSLSGTGAGELFF
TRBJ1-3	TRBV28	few	CASSYWLDTGNTIYF
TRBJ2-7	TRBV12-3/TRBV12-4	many	CASSLVTGHEQYF
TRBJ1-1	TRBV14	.	CASSQGWGDTEAFF
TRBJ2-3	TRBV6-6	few	CASTANPTDTQYF
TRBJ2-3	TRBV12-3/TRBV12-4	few	CASSAARDLLTDTQYF
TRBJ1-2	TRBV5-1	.	CASSLTTGLNNGYTF
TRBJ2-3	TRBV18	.	CASSPRQGASWSITDTQYF
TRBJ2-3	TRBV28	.	CAVNGAVPDTQYF
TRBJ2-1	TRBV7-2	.	CASSFGGAPSYNEQFF
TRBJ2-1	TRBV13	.	CASSLATSGGSYNEQFF
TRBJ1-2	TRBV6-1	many	CASRENKVGYTF
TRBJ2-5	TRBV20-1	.	CSARRRLGRGETQYF
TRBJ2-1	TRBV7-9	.	CASSFGLGQFF
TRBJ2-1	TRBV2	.	CACAHGPGGRGSYNEQFF
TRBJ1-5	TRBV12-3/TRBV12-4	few	CASSADSRDQPQHF
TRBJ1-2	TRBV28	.	CASSFQGRVNYGYTF
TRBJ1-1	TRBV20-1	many	CSASQWGTTEAFF
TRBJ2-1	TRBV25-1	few	CASSEFGRVSNEQFF
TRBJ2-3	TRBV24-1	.	CATNRDEMDTQYF
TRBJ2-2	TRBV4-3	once	CASSPTARGAETAGELFF